One T cell receptor (beta chain) is described in this entry. Its antigen is not yet known. No base-level quality is on record; no much larger clone is a single base apart. The sample comes from a study of blood T cell repertoires in COVID-19 (dated by TCRdb to 2018 to 2020). At the level of the whole study: Samples from collaborators originated in the United States, Italy and Spain and spanned both the acute and convalescent phases of COVID-19. The prospective study material was composed of cDNA or gDNA derived from T cells, B-cell-depleted T cells, or PBMCs. The dataset comprised deeply sampled blood TCRbeta repertoires from subjects exposed to, actively infected with, or recovered from COVID-19. A freely available public database, intended as a resource for researchers studying the immune response to SARS-CoV-2, is where the repertoires were released. The samples were drawn from two sources: the first 160 participants of the ongoing ImmuneRACE study, and approximately 1,300 subjects contributed by 6 global collaborators. The sample metadata nearly always contained a de-identified subject ID, COVID-19 status, age in years and sex. Where available, HLA class I and class II types were taken from metadata supplied by the sample provider and were not determined by assay-based typing.

Results and caveats for the whole study, not just this receptor: Clinical and demographic metadata were provided uncurated, with the amount varying by source and participant.

At one collaborating source in Seattle, patients were enrolled during active infection and were followed longitudinally through the course of disease. Collaborating institutions collected whole blood in K2EDTA tubes following their own protocols. Collaborator samples were shipped for TCRbeta analysis as frozen whole blood, isolated PBMCs, or DNA extracted from either sample type. TCRbeta CDR3 regions were amplified from genomic DNA by means of the immunoSEQ Assay, a bias-controlled multiplex PCR. From the authors' description of their analysis: The number of nucleated cells in each sample was estimated by amplification of reference gene primers within the assay. To quantify the absolute abundance of each unique TCRbeta CDR3 rearrangement, sequence reads were collapsed and filtered. For each sample, productive Simpson clonality was calculated as the square root of Simpson's diversity index over productive rearrangements. The table comes from immuneACCESS by way of TCRdb, which keeps in-frame sequences with V and J called. Part of the clones is missing from these tables; in studies checked, under half for an unresolved V gene and the rest for unknown reasons. Clonal size and the V and J genes are those of that table, whereas D and trimming came from the DNA. This sample gives around 340,000 clones in total; about 86% of them show up just once. The leading ten clones occupy around 7.5% of the sample.

From a lookup of the germline V gene, CDR1 and CDR2 are SGHNT and YENEEA. Between the V and J ends, shortened by 1 base and 4 bases respectively, the junction contains 10 bases. Reading from cysteine to phenylalanine, the CDR3 counts 14 amino acids. Of the read, only the CDR3 DNA is kept; its 42 bases are in frame from base 1. The source is a woman aged 55-70 years with COVID-19, enrolled during active disease. The sequenced sample was peripheral blood. Recombination connected TRBV11-3 to TRBJ1-1; TRBD1 might be the D gene, on 5 matching bases. In nucleotides, the sequence is TGTGCCAGCAGCTTAGTTAGGGGCAGCACTGAAGCTTTCTTT. It translates to CASSLVRGSTEAFF.